A selection of T cell receptor beta chains follows, all from one sample in a study of blood T cell repertoires in COVID-19. Assay: immunoSEQ multiplex PCR; the TCRdb copy retains only in-frame clones and omits some. The sample has 85,000 to 95,000 clones, over 75% seen once. Sequenced input: peripheral blood. The receptors were gathered from a human donor with acute or convalescent COVID-19. The donor label of this sample is uncertain. CDR3s include the opening cysteine and the closing phenylalanine or tryptophan. D genes are given only for firm matches. Size tells how often a clone was seen (once, few, many) or the class of an expanded clone, and some rows leave it out.

D: -; size: -; V: TRBV11-2; J: TRBJ1-3; DNA: TGTGCCAGCAGCTTAGATCTTAGAAACACCATATATTTT; CDR3: CASSLDLRNTIYF
D: TRBD1; size: -; V: TRBV2; J: TRBJ1-5; DNA: TGTGCCAGCGGCCCGAAGAAGGGGGCGGGTCAGCCCCAGCATTTT; CDR3: CASGPKKGAGQPQHF
D: -; size: once; V: TRBV5-6; J: TRBJ2-3; DNA: TGTGCCAGCAGCTTCGGAGGGGATACGCAGTATTTT; CDR3: CASSFGGDTQYF
D: -; size: -; V: TRBV15; J: TRBJ1-1; DNA: TGTGCCACCAGCAGTAGGGGGGGAATCGATACTGAAGCTTTCTTT; CDR3: CATSSRGGIDTEAFF
D: -; size: -; V: TRBV3-1/TRBV3-2; J: TRBJ2-5; DNA: TGTGCCAGCAGTCCTCAGGGCTACCAAGAGACCCAGTACTTC; CDR3: CASSPQGYQETQYF
D: -; size: -; V: TRBV28; J: TRBJ1-5; DNA: TGTGCCAGCACCCTCCCGGGTCAGCCCCAGCATTTT; CDR3: CASTLPGQPQHF
D: -; size: once; V: TRBV21-1; J: TRBJ2-7; DNA: TGTGCCAGCAGCCCCCTGAGGACAGGCCCCTACGAGCAGTACTTC; CDR3: CASSPLRTGPYEQYF
D: -; size: -; V: TRBV1; J: TRBJ2-1; DNA: TGCACCAGCAGCCATCACCCGGGACTAGCCGACAATGAGCAGTTCTTC; CDR3: CTSSHHPGLADNEQFF
D: TRBD1; size: -; V: TRBV7-9; J: TRBJ2-1; DNA: TGTGCCAGCCGCCCGACAGGGAACAATGAGCAGTTCTTC; CDR3: CASRPTGNNEQFF
D: TRBD1; size: -; V: TRBV10-1; J: TRBJ1-4; DNA: TGCGCCAGCAGTGAGGCTAAGACAGGGAAAGGGAAAAAACTGTTTTTT; CDR3: CASSEAKTGKGKKLFF
D: TRBD1; size: -; V: TRBV10-1; J: TRBJ2-5; DNA: TGCGCCAGCAGCGCCGACAGGGGAGAGACCCAGTACTTC; CDR3: CASSADRGETQYF
D: -; size: -; V: TRBV27; J: TRBJ1-3; DNA: TGTGCCAGCAGTCAGGGGTCTGGAAACACCATATATTTT; CDR3: CASSQGSGNTIYF
D: -; size: -; V: TRBV5-6; J: TRBJ1-4; DNA: TGTGCCAGCAGCGGGGGGATCGGTGAAAAACTGTTTTTT; CDR3: CASSGGIGEKLFF
D: -; size: -; V: TRBV27; J: TRBJ2-1; DNA: TGTGCCAGCAGTTTAAGGGACTGGCGTGAGCAGTTCTTC; CDR3: CASSLRDWREQFF
D: -; size: -; V: TRBV30; J: TRBJ2-3; DNA: TGTGCCTGGAGGTTGGGGGCTCTTGGTTACGGTACGCAGTATTTT; CDR3: CAWRLGALGYGTQYF
D: -; size: -; V: TRBV3-1/TRBV3-2; J: TRBJ2-3; DNA: TGTGCCAGCAGCCAAGATCCCCCGAGTAAATTCGCAGATACGCAGTATTTT; CDR3: CASSQDPPSKFADTQYF
D: TRBD1; size: -; V: TRBV20-1; J: TRBJ1-1; DNA: TGCAGTGCTAGTGGGACAGGGGGGAACACTGAAGCTTTCTTT; CDR3: CSASGTGGNTEAFF
D: TRBD2; size: -; V: TRBV7-9; J: TRBJ2-3; DNA: TGTGCCAGCAGCTTAGGGCTAGCGGACACAGATACGCAGTATTTT; CDR3: CASSLGLADTDTQYF
D: -; size: -; V: TRBV7-9; J: TRBJ1-1; DNA: TGTGCCAGCAGTTTACAGGGAATGAACACTGAAGCTTTCTTT; CDR3: CASSLQGMNTEAFF
D: -; size: -; V: TRBV10-3; J: TRBJ2-1; DNA: TGTGCCATCAGGCAGGGTAAGGCCTACAATGAGCAGTTCTTC; CDR3: CAIRQGKAYNEQFF
D: -; size: -; V: TRBV2; J: TRBJ1-2; DNA: TGTGCCAGCAGTGTTTCGGGGAGGGGCTACACCTTC; CDR3: CASSVSGRGYTF
D: -; size: -; V: TRBV9; J: TRBJ2-2; DNA: TGTGCCAGTCAGACAGGGAACACCGGGGAGCTGTTTTTT; CDR3: CASQTGNTGELFF
D: TRBD2; size: -; V: TRBV20-1; J: TRBJ2-3; DNA: TGCAGAGCGGGGGACTCAGATACGCAGTATTTT; CDR3: CRAGDSDTQYF
D: -; size: -; V: TRBV29-1; J: TRBJ1-1; DNA: TGCAGCGTTGAGTTTTATACCCGGGGTGGGCTTGATGAAGCTTTCTTT; CDR3: CSVEFYTRGGLDEAFF
D: TRBD1; size: -; V: TRBV28; J: TRBJ1-1; DNA: TGTGCCAGCAGACCCGACAGGGGTTTGACTGAAGCTTTCTTT; CDR3: CASRPDRGLTEAFF
D: -; size: few; V: TRBV15; J: TRBJ1-5; DNA: TGTGCCACCAGCAGACAGGGGCTAGCTCGAAGCAATCAGCCCCAGCATTTT; CDR3: CATSRQGLARSNQPQHF
D: -; size: -; V: TRBV6-5; J: TRBJ1-1; DNA: TGTGCCAGCAGTTTCCCGGGGTCCACTGAAGCTTTCTTT; CDR3: CASSFPGSTEAFF
D: -; size: -; V: TRBV14; J: TRBJ1-2; DNA: TGTGCCAGCAGCCCTCGGACTGCCGCCCTAGGGGGCTACACCTTC; CDR3: CASSPRTAALGGYTF
D: TRBD2; size: -; V: TRBV9; J: TRBJ2-5; DNA: TGTGCCAGCAGCGTAGAAGCGGGGGGCTTGGAGACCCAGTACTTC; CDR3: CASSVEAGGLETQYF
D: -; size: -; V: TRBV2; J: TRBJ1-4; DNA: TGTGCCAGCAGCCGCCGCCTAGGAACTAATGAAAAACTGTTTTTT; CDR3: CASSRRLGTNEKLFF
D: TRBD2; size: -; V: TRBV5-1; J: TRBJ2-1; DNA: TGCGCCAGCAGCTTGACCTTCCCGGGACTAGCGGGGGGCAATGAGCAGTTCTTC; CDR3: CASSLTFPGLAGGNEQFF
D: TRBD2; size: few; V: TRBV5-1; J: TRBJ2-5; DNA: TGCGCCAGCAGCTTGGCCGGGACTAGCTGGGAGACCCAGTACTTC; CDR3: CASSLAGTSWETQYF
D: -; size: -; V: TRBV29-1; J: TRBJ2-5; DNA: TGCAGCGTTGTCGCAGGGGACCAAGAGACCCAGTACTTC; CDR3: CSVVAGDQETQYF
D: -; size: -; V: TRBV6-5; J: TRBJ2-7; DNA: TGTGCCAGCAGACCCCGGACTACCCTCTCCTACGAGCAGTACTTC; CDR3: CASRPRTTLSYEQYF
D: -; size: -; V: TRBV11-2; J: TRBJ2-7; DNA: TGTGCCAGCAGCTTAGCCAGAACAGGGTCCTACGAGCAGTACTTC; CDR3: CASSLARTGSYEQYF
D: TRBD2; size: -; V: TRBV7-3; J: TRBJ2-1; DNA: TGTGCCAGCAGCTTAGCCGGGACTAGCGGAGCCTACAATGAGCAGTTCTTC; CDR3: CASSLAGTSGAYNEQFF
D: -; size: few; V: TRBV24-1; J: TRBJ2-1; DNA: TGTGCCACCAGTGATCCCCCCGCGGATGAGCAGTTCTTC; CDR3: CATSDPPADEQFF
D: TRBD1; size: -; V: TRBV19; J: TRBJ1-2; DNA: TGTGCCAGTAGTACCCGGGACAGTAACTATGGCTACACCTTC; CDR3: CASSTRDSNYGYTF
D: TRBD2; size: -; V: TRBV11-3; J: TRBJ2-1; DNA: TGTGCCAGCAGCTTAAGAGCGGCGGGGGGGCCAGGAAATGAGCAGTTCTTC; CDR3: CASSLRAAGGPGNEQFF
D: -; size: once; V: TRBV21-1; J: TRBJ1-1; DNA: -; CDR3: CASSFGQGANTEAFF
D: TRBD1; size: once; V: TRBV7-2; J: TRBJ1-2; DNA: TGTGCCAGCAGCTTAGGGGCTCCGGGACAGGGGAACTATGGCTACACCTTC; CDR3: CASSLGAPGQGNYGYTF
D: -; size: -; V: TRBV2; J: TRBJ2-2; DNA: TGTGCCAGCATACCAGGGTACACCGGGGAGCTGTTTTTT; CDR3: CASIPGYTGELFF
D: -; size: -; V: TRBV11-3; J: TRBJ1-5; DNA: TGTGCCAGCAGCCCCGGGGGGGATCAGCCCCAGCATTTT; CDR3: CASSPGGDQPQHF
D: TRBD2; size: -; V: TRBV5-4; J: TRBJ2-1; DNA: TGTGCCAGCAGCGGACGTGCGGGGGGATACAATGAGCAGTTCTTC; CDR3: CASSGRAGGYNEQFF
D: TRBD1; size: -; V: TRBV7-9; J: TRBJ1-1; DNA: TGTGCCAGCAGCTTAGCGAGACAGGGGGTCATGGCTTTCTTT; CDR3: CASSLARQGVMAFF
D: TRBD1; size: -; V: TRBV19; J: TRBJ1-4; DNA: TGTGCCAGTAGTTCTTCAGACAGGGTGGTGGAAAAACTGTTTTTT; CDR3: CASSSSDRVVEKLFF
D: -; size: -; V: TRBV28; J: TRBJ1-4; DNA: TGTGCCAGCAGTTCTAACAGTCCAGGGCTTAATGAAAAACTGTTTTTT; CDR3: CASSSNSPGLNEKLFF
D: -; size: -; V: TRBV5-1; J: TRBJ1-2; DNA: TGCGCCAGCAGCTTGGGGCGACAGGTCCATGGCTACACCTTC; CDR3: CASSLGRQVHGYTF
D: -; size: -; V: TRBV7-6; J: TRBJ1-3; DNA: TGTGCCAGCACCTTATCGGACAGACTCTCTGGAAACACCATATATTTT; CDR3: CASTLSDRLSGNTIYF
D: -; size: -; V: TRBV4-1; J: TRBJ2-2; DNA: TGCGCCAGCAGCCAAGATCGGGTGAGGAACACCGGGGAGCTGTTTTTT; CDR3: CASSQDRVRNTGELFF
D: TRBD1; size: -; V: TRBV6-5; J: TRBJ2-1; DNA: TGTGCCAGCCGACAGGGAACCTACAATGAGCAGTTCTTC; CDR3: CASRQGTYNEQFF
D: -; size: -; V: TRBV2; J: TRBJ2-7; DNA: TGTGCCAGCAACGGAAAAGAGGGGGGGGCCTACGAGCAGTACTTC; CDR3: CASNGKEGGAYEQYF
D: -; size: -; V: TRBV18; J: TRBJ1-2; DNA: TGTGCCAGCTCACCCGACAGGTCTAACTATGGCTACACCTTC; CDR3: CASSPDRSNYGYTF
D: TRBD1; size: -; V: TRBV29-1; J: TRBJ2-7; DNA: TGCAGCGCTGTGGACAGGGGGAGCTCCTACGAGCAGTACTTC; CDR3: CSAVDRGSSYEQYF
D: TRBD1; size: -; V: TRBV15; J: TRBJ1-1; DNA: TGTGCCACCAGCAGAGATAGGGACAGGACTGACACTGAAGCTTTCTTT; CDR3: CATSRDRDRTDTEAFF
D: -; size: -; V: TRBV5-4; J: TRBJ2-7; DNA: TGTGCCAGCAGCTCGCGAATAAACCCCTACGAGCAGTACTTC; CDR3: CASSSRINPYEQYF
D: TRBD1; size: once; V: TRBV18; J: TRBJ1-2; DNA: TGTGCCAGCTCACCTACGGACAGGCCCTATGGCTACACCTTC; CDR3: CASSPTDRPYGYTF
D: -; size: -; V: TRBV30; J: TRBJ1-5; DNA: TGTGCCTGGAGTACGAGCTTAAGCAATCAGCCCCAGCATTTT; CDR3: CAWSTSLSNQPQHF
D: TRBD1; size: -; V: TRBV11-1; J: TRBJ2-3; DNA: TGTGCCAGCAGCCAGACCGGGACAGGGGGTTGGAATACGCAGTATTTT; CDR3: CASSQTGTGGWNTQYF
D: -; size: -; V: TRBV18; J: TRBJ1-5; DNA: TGTGCCAGCTCACCAGACACCAAGGGCAATCAGCCCCAGCATTTT; CDR3: CASSPDTKGNQPQHF